This T cell receptor (beta chain) came from a study of regulatory T cells in long-lasting Graves disease. The time point is: newly diagnosed GD, antithyroid drugs for less than 3 months. RNA from PBMCs was the source of the TCR library. HTBI primers from iRepertoire and Arm-PCR of CDR3 regions yielded the TCR beta libraries. A single record per CDR3 protein comes from TCRdb applying MiXCR to the multiplex PCR reads. The sample records over 350,000 distinct CDR3 sequences, over 12% being singletons. This clonotype was seen many times. CDR3 length equals 13 residues. The germline gives CDR1 GTSNPN, CDR2 SVGIG (reference sequence). V shed 2 bases and J shed 5 bases, with 12 bases lying between them. This sample also belongs to another study, concerning T cells in Graves' hyperthyroidism and ophthalmopathy.

The sequence was collected from a woman aged 40 to 55 with Graves disease. The sequences come from peripheral blood mononuclear cells (PBMCs), collected at new diagnosis, from a patient treated with antithyroid drugs. The V call is TRBV30, the J call TRBJ1-1; the D is unclear. The CDR3 coding sequence is TGTGCCTGGAGTACCCAATCGGGGACTGAAGCTTTCTTT. Its protein product is CAWSTQSGTEAFF. Full variable domain (outside the CDR3, taken from reference TRBV30 and TRBJ1-1): SQTIHQWPATLVQPVGSPLSLECTVEGTSNPNLYWYRQAAGRGLQLLFYSVGIGQISSEVPQNLSASRPQDRQFILSSKKLLLSDSGFYLCAWSTQSGTEAFFGQGTRLTVV.